The source of this TCR beta chain is a study of blood T cell repertoires in COVID-19. Looking at the study overall: T cells, B-cell-depleted T cells, or PBMCs provided the cDNA or gDNA that served as material.

Unmatched junction bases numbered 6, after V lost 6 bases and J lost 7 bases. The CDR3 contains 12 residues. The germline V gene encodes CDR1 SQVTM and CDR2 ANQGSEA. Generated by immunoSEQ multiplex PCR, the TCRdb table keeps only in-frame clones and is missing some. The table lists 120,000 or so clones, about 83% of them singletons, with approximately 3.6% in the top ten. The clonotype originates from a woman younger than 45 who had recovered from COVID-19. The material sequenced was PBMCs or T cells enriched from blood (not recorded which). This chain joins TRBV29-1 and TRBJ2-5; 9 bases line up with TRBD2. CDR3 loop: CSVDSGSGTQYF. In DNA form, the CDR3 reads TGCAGCGTGGATAGCGGGAGTGGGACCCAGTACTTC.